Shown below are 27 T cell receptor beta chains from a single sample sequenced in a study of CD8 T cells in Susac syndrome. About 0.5 to 1 ug RNA was reverse transcribed with random hexamers. TCRdb independently ran MiXCR on the immunoSEQ multiplex PCR reads; one entry per CDR3 protein. Seen here are roughly 200,000 distinct CDR3 sequences, 85% to 95% observed once, and the top ten hold over 0.095%. The sample was CD4+ T cells from PBMCs. These receptors originate from a human donor with Susac syndrome.

The chain links TRBV3-1 to TRBJ1-2, with D maybe TRBD1 (5 bases). Germline loops: CDR1 LGHDT, CDR2 YNNKEL (reference sequence). Deletions cut 5 bases from V and 7 bases from J, with 20 bases between. This CDR3 has 15 amino acids. CDR3 protein: CASSEARAPGSGYTF. In DNA, the CDR3 is TGTGCCAGCAGCGAAGCCAGGGCCCCGGGCTCTGGCTACACCTTC.

This sequence joins TRBV20-1 and TRBJ1-2; 7 nucleotides match TRBD1. The V and J ends lost 6 bases and 2 bases, in that order; junction bases with no gene match: 6. CDR3 length: 13 residues. Looked up from germline, CDR1 is DFQATT and CDR2 is SNEGSKA (reference sequence). The CDR3 coding sequence is TGCAGTGCGATCAGGGGGGAGAACTATGGCTACACCTTC. Translating gives CSAIRGENYGYTF.

The chain couples TRBV20-1 to TRBJ1-2; D call uncertain. Germline-derived CDR1 and CDR2 are DFQATT and SNEGSKA (reference sequence). The CDR3 contains 11 residues. The CDR3 DNA is TGCGCTCTCACCGTGAACTATGGCTACACCTTC. Its protein product is CALTVNYGYTF.

V is TRBV9 and J is TRBJ2-7; 9 nucleotides align to TRBD2. V lost 0 bases, J lost 3 bases, and 4 bases stayed unmatched. CDR1 is SGDLS, CDR2 YYNGEE, per germline. The CDR3 totals 15 residues. This CDR3 is CASSVAAGGIYEQYF. The DNA of the CDR3 is TGTGCCAGCAGCGTAGCGGCGGGGGGGATCTACGAGCAGTACTTC.

The gene calls are TRBV29-1 and TRBJ2-2; D is undetermined. V gave up 7 bases and J gave up 0 bases, with 12 bases separating them. CDR3 size: 14 residues. Germline V lookup: CDR1 SQVTM, CDR2 ANQGSEA. The CDR3 DNA reads TGCAGCGCCCGAGTGGCAGCGAACACCGGGGAGCTGTTTTTT. Translation gives CSARVAANTGELFF.

This chain links TRBV19 with TRBJ1-2, with D possibly matching TRBD1 (6 bases). CDR1 and CDR2 from the germline V gene are LNHDA and SQIVND (reference sequence). The V end was cut by 4 bases, the J end by 6 bases, with 18 bases between. The length of the CDR3 is 15 residues. CDR3 amino acids: CASSSDRRAPNGYTF. The DNA of the CDR3 is TGTGCCAGTAGTAGCGACAGGCGTGCACCTAATGGCTACACCTTC.

The chain employs TRBV2 and TRBJ2-7, with 9 bases that match TRBD1. The trim removed 6 bases at V and 6 bases at J, leaving 9 bases unmatched. The CDR3 runs to 14 residues. CDR1 is SNHLY and CDR2 is FYNNEI in the germline V gene. The CDR3 reads CASSGEQGASEQYF. The CDR3 coding sequence is TGTGCCAGCAGCGGTGAACAGGGGGCGTCCGAGCAGTACTTC.

The V call is TRBV6-6, the J call TRBJ2-4; 10 nucleotides line up with TRBD1. V shed 4 bases, J shed 4 bases, and the junction held 7 bases outside the gene matches. CDR1 and CDR2 from the germline V gene are MNHNY and SVGAGI (reference sequence). The CDR3 has 16 residues. The CDR3 protein is CASSSRDRGWKNIQYF. The CDR3 DNA reads as TGTGCCAGCAGTTCCCGGGACAGGGGTTGGAAAAACATTCAGTACTTC.

The J gene is TRBJ1-4, the V gene TRBV29-1; D is unresolved. Trimming removed 4 bases at V and 2 bases at J, with 11 bases between. The CDR3 totals 14 residues. Germline V gene data show CDR1 as SQVTM and CDR2 as ANQGSEA. CDR3 DNA sequence: TGCAGCGTTGGCGGCTCAGAGACTAATGAAAAACTGTTTTTT. The encoded protein is CSVGGSETNEKLFF. Full variable domain (remainder filled in from reference TRBV29-1 and TRBJ1-4): SAVISQKPSRDICQRGTSLTIQCQVDSQVTMMFWYRQQPGQSLTLIATANQGSEATYESGFVIDKFPISRPNLTFSTLTVSNMSPEDSSIYLCSVGGSETNEKLFFGSGTQLSVL.

The chain joins TRBV7-2 to TRBJ1-1; D ambiguous. Per germline, CDR1 SGHTA and CDR2 FQGNSA. Trimming removed 4 bases from V and 0 bases from J, with 9 bases in between. This CDR3 is 14 amino acids long. DNA of the CDR3: TGTGCCAGCAGCTCCCTCAGTTTGAACACTGAAGCTTTCTTT. Protein sequence: CASSSLSLNTEAFF.

The chain combines TRBV2 with TRBJ2-1, with D tentatively TRBD1 or TRBD2 (5 bases each). The CDR3 has 10 residues. The germline V gene encodes CDR1 SNHLY and CDR2 FYNNEI. V lost 2 bases, J lost 15 bases, and 8 bases lay in between. The CDR3 DNA reads as TGTGCCAGCAGTGAACAGGGAGCGTTCTTC. It codes for CASSEQGAFF.

The chain links TRBV30 to TRBJ1-5; possibly TRBD1 for D (5 bases). This CDR3 region has 15 residues. The V gene's germline CDR1 is GTSNPN and CDR2 SVGIG (reference sequence). Trimming pared 2 bases from V and 0 bases from J, leaving 11 bases between. CDR3 sequence (DNA): TGTGCCTGGAGTCGAGACAGCCGTAGCAATCAGCCCCAGCATTTT. It encodes CAWSRDSRSNQPQHF.

The rearrangement joins TRBV30 to TRBJ2-1, with 8 nucleotides matching TRBD2. CDR3 length: 16 residues. Germline CDR1 GTSNPN, CDR2 SVGIG (reference sequence). Germline trimming cut 0 bases from V and 16 bases from J; bases unmatched to any gene: 20. CDR3 DNA: TGTGCCTGGAGTGTACCTGTGGCGGGGGGACAATTTAGCGGCTTCTTC. Protein product: CAWSVPVAGGQFSGFF.

V and J are TRBV24-1 and TRBJ2-3, with D possibly TRBD2 on 6 matching bases. This CDR3 is built from 13 residues. The ends were cut back, 7 bases at V and 5 bases at J, with 12 bases in the middle. The germline V gene encodes CDR1 KGHDR and CDR2 SFDVKD. The CDR3 nucleotides read TGTGCCACCAGCGGGGGAGATGTAGATACGCAGTATTTT. This gives the protein CATSGGDVDTQYF.

This clonotype appeared once. The chain uses TRBV11-2 and TRBJ1-5; D is perhaps TRBD1 (5 bases). The CDR3 runs 14 residues. CDR1 and CDR2 (germline): SGHAT, FQNNGV. V was pared by 0 bases and J by 7 bases, with 10 bases between. CDR3 residues: CASSLETASQPQHF. The CDR3 nucleotides read TGTGCCAGCAGCTTAGAGACAGCCAGCCAGCCCCAGCATTTT. Using reference TRBV11-2 and TRBJ1-5 for the parts outside the CDR3, the full variable domain is EAGVAQSPRYKIIEKRQSVAFWCNPISGHATLYWYQQILGQGPKLLIQFQNNGVVDDSQLPKDRFSAERLKGVDSTLKIQPAKLEDSAVYLCASSLETASQPQHFGDGTRLSIL.

The chain has TRBV29-1 and TRBJ2-7; 12 bases align to TRBD2. Looked up from germline, CDR1 is SQVTM and CDR2 is ANQGSEA. The V gene end was trimmed by 4 bases and the J gene end by 2 bases; junction bases not matched to a gene: 0. This CDR3 comprises 13 residues. The chain's CDR3 is CSVGTSGAYEQYF. The CDR3 region has the DNA TGCAGCGTTGGGACTAGCGGGGCCTACGAGCAGTACTTC.

The chain employs TRBV5-4 and TRBJ1-1; 9 bases line up with TRBD1. Germline lookup yields CDR1 SGHNT and CDR2 YYREEE (reference sequence). CDR3 length: 14 amino acids. V gave up 3 bases and J gave up 3 bases; unmatched junction bases: 3. The CDR3 is CASSSRDRDTEAFF. DNA of the CDR3: TGTGCCAGCAGCTCCCGGGACAGGGACACTGAAGCTTTCTTT.

The chain's CDR3 is CASSLGWGQGNSPLHF. The CDR3 bases are TGTGCCAGCAGCTTAGGTTGGGGGCAGGGAAATTCACCCCTCCACTTT. The J gene is TRBJ1-6, the V gene TRBV7-8, with D tentatively TRBD1 (6 bases). This CDR3 is 16 amino acids long. CDR1 and CDR2 from the germline V gene are SGHVS and FQNEAQ. Trimming cost V 1 base and J 7 bases, with 14 bases left between them.

This clonotype was detected only once. V and J are TRBV3-1 and TRBJ1-6; possible D gene TRBD1, 5 bases. Trimming shortened V by 2 bases and J by 10 bases, and 9 bases separated the two germline ends. The CDR3 is made up of 13 amino acids. From germline, CDR1 is LGHDT and CDR2 YNNKEL (reference sequence). This CDR3 reads CASSQQGDSPLHF. In DNA, the CDR3 is TGTGCCAGCAGCCAACAGGGCGACTCACCCCTCCACTTT.

This clonotype was found once. The gene calls are TRBV12-3 or TRBV12-4 and TRBJ1-3; D may be TRBD1 (6 bases). CDR3 length: 13 residues. V was trimmed by 5 bases and J by 4 bases, leaving 9 bases between them. As DNA, the CDR3 is TGTGCCAGCAGTACAGGGCTCGGAAACACCATATATTTT. Protein sequence: CASSTGLGNTIYF.

This clonotype was observed once. This sequence joins TRBV18 and TRBJ1-2; 9 nucleotides align to TRBD1. The CDR3 loop spans 15 amino acids. The germline gives CDR1 KGHSH, CDR2 LQKENI. J was trimmed by 8 bases and V by 5 bases; bases with no gene match: 12. CDR3 amino acids: CASSESTGTGSGYTF. CDR3 nucleotide sequence: TGTGCCAGCTCAGAGTCGACCGGGACAGGGTCCGGCTACACCTTC.

The J gene is TRBJ1-6, the V gene TRBV20-1; D gene ambiguous. The CDR3 spans 16 residues. Trimming stripped 6 bases from V and 0 bases from J, with 15 bases between. The germline V gene encodes CDR1 DFQATT and CDR2 SNEGSKA (reference sequence). CDR3 in amino acids: CSAPTLSSSYNSPLHF. The DNA for the CDR3 is TGCAGTGCCCCGACCCTATCTAGCTCCTATAATTCACCCCTCCACTTT.

The chain joins TRBV12-3 or TRBV12-4 to TRBJ2-7, with D possibly matching TRBD1 (5 bases). The V gene lost 7 bases and the J gene lost 0 bases, with 13 bases spanning the gap. This CDR3 has 14 amino acids. The CDR3 DNA follows: TGTGCCAGCACCCCTAGGCAGGGCTCCTACGAGCAGTACTTC. Residues: CASTPRQGSYEQYF.

The V gene is TRBV6-2 or TRBV6-3, the J gene TRBJ2-7; a weak D match, TRBD1 (6 bases). Germline V gene lookup returns CDR1 MNHEY and CDR2 SVGEGT. Deletions cut 10 bases from V and 3 bases from J, with 13 bases between. CDR3 length: 12 residues. CDR3 amino acids: CATRGIRYEQYF. Here the CDR3 DNA reads TGTGCCACCAGGGGCATACGCTACGAGCAGTACTTC.

This chain connects TRBV4-1 to TRBJ1-4; 7 nucleotides line up with TRBD1. The CDR3 has 14 residues. Germline loops: CDR1 MGHRA, CDR2 YSYEKL. The trim removed 3 bases at V and 5 bases at J, leaving 3 bases unmatched. As DNA, the CDR3 is TGCGCCAGCAGCCAGGCGGGACAGAATGAAAAACTGTTTTTT. Its protein is CASSQAGQNEKLFF.

V usage is TRBV24-1 and J usage is TRBJ2-1; 12 bases are a match to TRBD2. CDR1 and CDR2 from the germline V gene are KGHDR and SFDVKD. The CDR3 has 16 residues. The V and J ends lost 3 bases and 5 bases, in that order; junction bases with no gene match: 4. This CDR3 is CATSDPRTSGNNEQFF. The DNA for the CDR3 is TGTGCCACCAGTGATCCCCGGACTAGCGGGAACAATGAGCAGTTCTTC.

This chain connects TRBV29-1 to TRBJ1-3, with 7 nucleotides matching TRBD1. In germline, CDR1 is SQVTM, CDR2 ANQGSEA. Unmatched junction bases numbered 5, after V lost 6 bases and J lost 0 bases. The CDR3 is 14 residues long. The CDR3 protein is CSVDRTGSGNTIYF. The CDR3 bases are TGCAGCGTCGATAGGACAGGCTCTGGAAACACCATATATTTT.